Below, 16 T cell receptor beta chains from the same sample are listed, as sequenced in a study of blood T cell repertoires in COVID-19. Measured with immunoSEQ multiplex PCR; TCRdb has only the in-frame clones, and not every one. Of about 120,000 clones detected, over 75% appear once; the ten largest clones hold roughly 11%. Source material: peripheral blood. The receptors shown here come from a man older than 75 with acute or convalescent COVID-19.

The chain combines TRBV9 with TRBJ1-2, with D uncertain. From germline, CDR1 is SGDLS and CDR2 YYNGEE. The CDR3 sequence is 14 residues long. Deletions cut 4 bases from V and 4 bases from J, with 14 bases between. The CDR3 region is CASSSGSEGYGYTF. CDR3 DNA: TGTGCCAGCAGCTCCGGGTCGGAAGGCTATGGCTACACCTTC. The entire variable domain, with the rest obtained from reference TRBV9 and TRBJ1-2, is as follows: DSGVTQTPKHLITATGQRVTLRCSPRSGDLSVYWYQQSLDQGLQFLIQYYNGEERAKGNILERFSAQQFPDLHSELNLSSLELGDSALYFCASSSGSEGYGYTFGSGTRLTVV.

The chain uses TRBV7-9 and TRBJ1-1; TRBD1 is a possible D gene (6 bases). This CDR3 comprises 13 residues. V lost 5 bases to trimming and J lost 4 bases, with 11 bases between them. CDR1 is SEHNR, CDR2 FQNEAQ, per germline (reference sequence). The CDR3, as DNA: TGTGCCAGCAGCCCGAGGGGGAGCACTGAAGCTTTCTTT. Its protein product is CASSPRGSTEAFF.

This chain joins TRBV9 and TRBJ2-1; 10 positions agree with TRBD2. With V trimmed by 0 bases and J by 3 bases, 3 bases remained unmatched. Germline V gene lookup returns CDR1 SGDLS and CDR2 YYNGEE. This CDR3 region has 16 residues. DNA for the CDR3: TGTGCCAGCAGCGTAGGAATAGCGGGGGGCTACAATGAGCAGTTCTTC. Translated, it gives CASSVGIAGGYNEQFF.

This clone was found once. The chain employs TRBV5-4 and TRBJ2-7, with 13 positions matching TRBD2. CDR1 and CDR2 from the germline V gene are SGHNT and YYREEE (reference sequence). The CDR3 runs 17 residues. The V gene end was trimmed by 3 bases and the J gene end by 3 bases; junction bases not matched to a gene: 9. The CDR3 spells CASSSGTSGKAVYEQYF. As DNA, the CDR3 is TGTGCCAGCAGCTCCGGGACTAGCGGGAAAGCGGTCTACGAGCAGTACTTC.

The CDR3: CASSIDNTGSPLHF. CDR3 coding DNA: TGTGCCAGTAGTATAGATAACACGGGTTCACCCCTCCACTTT. The chain is built from TRBV19 and TRBJ1-6; unclear D gene. CDR1 and CDR2 from the germline V gene are LNHDA and SQIVND (reference sequence). V lost 0 bases to trimming and J lost 9 bases, with 9 bases between them. The CDR3 consists of 14 residues.

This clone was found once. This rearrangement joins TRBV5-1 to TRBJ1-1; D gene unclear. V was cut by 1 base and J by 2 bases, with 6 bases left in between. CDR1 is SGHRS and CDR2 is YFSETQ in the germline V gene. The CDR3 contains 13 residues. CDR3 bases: TGCGCCAGCAGCTTGACGGTAAACACTGAAGCTTTCTTT. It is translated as CASSLTVNTEAFF. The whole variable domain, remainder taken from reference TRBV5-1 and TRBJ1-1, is KAGVTQTPRYLIKTRGQQVTLSCSPISGHRSVSWYQQTPGQGLQFLFEYFSETQRNKGNFPGRFSGRQFSNSRSEMNVSTLELGDSALYLCASSLTVNTEAFFGQGTRLTVV.

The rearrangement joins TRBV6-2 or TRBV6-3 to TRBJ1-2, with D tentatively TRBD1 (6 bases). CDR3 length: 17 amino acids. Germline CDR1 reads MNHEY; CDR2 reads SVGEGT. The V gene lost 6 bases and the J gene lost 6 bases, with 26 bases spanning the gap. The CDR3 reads CASSDRPGHFPWDGYTF. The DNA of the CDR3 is TGTGCCAGCAGCGACCGACCGGGACACTTTCCCTGGGATGGCTACACCTTC.

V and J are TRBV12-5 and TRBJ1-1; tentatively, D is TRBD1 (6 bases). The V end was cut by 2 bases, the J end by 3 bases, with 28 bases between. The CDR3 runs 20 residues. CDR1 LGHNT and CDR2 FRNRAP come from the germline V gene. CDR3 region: CASGLSRPKAGDYEYTEAFF. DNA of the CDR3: TGTGCTAGTGGTTTGAGCCGACCCAAAGCAGGGGATTATGAGTACACTGAAGCTTTCTTT.

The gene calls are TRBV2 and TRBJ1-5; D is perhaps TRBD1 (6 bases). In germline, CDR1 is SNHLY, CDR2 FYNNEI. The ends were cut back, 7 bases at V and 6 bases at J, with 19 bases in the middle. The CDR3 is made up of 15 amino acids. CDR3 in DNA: TGTGCCAGCACGGGGCCAGGGGCGGTTGGTCAGCCCCAGCATTTT. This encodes CASTGPGAVGQPQHF.

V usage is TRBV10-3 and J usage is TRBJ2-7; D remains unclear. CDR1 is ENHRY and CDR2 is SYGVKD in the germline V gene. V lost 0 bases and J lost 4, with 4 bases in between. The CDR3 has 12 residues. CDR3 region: CAISESSYEQYF. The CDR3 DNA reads TGTGCCATCAGTGAGTCGAGTTACGAGCAGTACTTC.

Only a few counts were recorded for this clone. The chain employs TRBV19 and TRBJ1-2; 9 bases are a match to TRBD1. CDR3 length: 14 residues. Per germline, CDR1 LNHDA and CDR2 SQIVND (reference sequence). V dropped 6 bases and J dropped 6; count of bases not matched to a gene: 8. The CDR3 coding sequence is TGTGCCAGTAGACGGGACAGGGTCTACGATGGCTACACCTTC. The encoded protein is CASRRDRVYDGYTF.

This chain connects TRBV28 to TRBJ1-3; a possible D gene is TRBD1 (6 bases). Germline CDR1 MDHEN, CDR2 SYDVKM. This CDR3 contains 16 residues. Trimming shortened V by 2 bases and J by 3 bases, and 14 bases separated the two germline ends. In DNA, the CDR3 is TGTGCCAGCAGTTTACGGCTGGTCAGGGGTGGAAACACCATATATTTT. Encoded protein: CASSLRLVRGGNTIYF.

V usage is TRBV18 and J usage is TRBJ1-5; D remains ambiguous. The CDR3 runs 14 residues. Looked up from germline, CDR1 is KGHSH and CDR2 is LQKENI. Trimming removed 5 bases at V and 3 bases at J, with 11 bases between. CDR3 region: CASSLAVDNQPQHF. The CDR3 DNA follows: TGTGCCAGCTCATTAGCGGTAGACAATCAGCCCCAGCATTTT.

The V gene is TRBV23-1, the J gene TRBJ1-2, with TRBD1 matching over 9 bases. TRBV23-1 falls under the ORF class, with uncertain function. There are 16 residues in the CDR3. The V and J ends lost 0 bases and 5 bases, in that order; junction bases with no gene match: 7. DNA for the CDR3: TGCGCCAGCAGTCAATCGAGGAGGGACAGGGAGTATGGCTACACCTTC. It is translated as CASSQSRRDREYGYTF.

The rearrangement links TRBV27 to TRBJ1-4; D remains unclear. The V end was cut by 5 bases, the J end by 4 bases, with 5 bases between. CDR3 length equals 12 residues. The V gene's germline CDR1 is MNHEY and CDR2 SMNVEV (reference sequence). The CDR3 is CASSPRNEKLFF. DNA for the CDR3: TGTGCCAGCAGTCCCCGTAATGAAAAACTGTTTTTT.

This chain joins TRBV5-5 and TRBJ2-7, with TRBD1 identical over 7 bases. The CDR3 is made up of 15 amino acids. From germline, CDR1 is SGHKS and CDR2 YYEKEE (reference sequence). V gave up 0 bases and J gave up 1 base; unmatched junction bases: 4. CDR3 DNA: TGTGCCAGCAGCTTGGTCGGGACAGTTTCCTACGAGCAGTACTTC. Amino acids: CASSLVGTVSYEQYF.